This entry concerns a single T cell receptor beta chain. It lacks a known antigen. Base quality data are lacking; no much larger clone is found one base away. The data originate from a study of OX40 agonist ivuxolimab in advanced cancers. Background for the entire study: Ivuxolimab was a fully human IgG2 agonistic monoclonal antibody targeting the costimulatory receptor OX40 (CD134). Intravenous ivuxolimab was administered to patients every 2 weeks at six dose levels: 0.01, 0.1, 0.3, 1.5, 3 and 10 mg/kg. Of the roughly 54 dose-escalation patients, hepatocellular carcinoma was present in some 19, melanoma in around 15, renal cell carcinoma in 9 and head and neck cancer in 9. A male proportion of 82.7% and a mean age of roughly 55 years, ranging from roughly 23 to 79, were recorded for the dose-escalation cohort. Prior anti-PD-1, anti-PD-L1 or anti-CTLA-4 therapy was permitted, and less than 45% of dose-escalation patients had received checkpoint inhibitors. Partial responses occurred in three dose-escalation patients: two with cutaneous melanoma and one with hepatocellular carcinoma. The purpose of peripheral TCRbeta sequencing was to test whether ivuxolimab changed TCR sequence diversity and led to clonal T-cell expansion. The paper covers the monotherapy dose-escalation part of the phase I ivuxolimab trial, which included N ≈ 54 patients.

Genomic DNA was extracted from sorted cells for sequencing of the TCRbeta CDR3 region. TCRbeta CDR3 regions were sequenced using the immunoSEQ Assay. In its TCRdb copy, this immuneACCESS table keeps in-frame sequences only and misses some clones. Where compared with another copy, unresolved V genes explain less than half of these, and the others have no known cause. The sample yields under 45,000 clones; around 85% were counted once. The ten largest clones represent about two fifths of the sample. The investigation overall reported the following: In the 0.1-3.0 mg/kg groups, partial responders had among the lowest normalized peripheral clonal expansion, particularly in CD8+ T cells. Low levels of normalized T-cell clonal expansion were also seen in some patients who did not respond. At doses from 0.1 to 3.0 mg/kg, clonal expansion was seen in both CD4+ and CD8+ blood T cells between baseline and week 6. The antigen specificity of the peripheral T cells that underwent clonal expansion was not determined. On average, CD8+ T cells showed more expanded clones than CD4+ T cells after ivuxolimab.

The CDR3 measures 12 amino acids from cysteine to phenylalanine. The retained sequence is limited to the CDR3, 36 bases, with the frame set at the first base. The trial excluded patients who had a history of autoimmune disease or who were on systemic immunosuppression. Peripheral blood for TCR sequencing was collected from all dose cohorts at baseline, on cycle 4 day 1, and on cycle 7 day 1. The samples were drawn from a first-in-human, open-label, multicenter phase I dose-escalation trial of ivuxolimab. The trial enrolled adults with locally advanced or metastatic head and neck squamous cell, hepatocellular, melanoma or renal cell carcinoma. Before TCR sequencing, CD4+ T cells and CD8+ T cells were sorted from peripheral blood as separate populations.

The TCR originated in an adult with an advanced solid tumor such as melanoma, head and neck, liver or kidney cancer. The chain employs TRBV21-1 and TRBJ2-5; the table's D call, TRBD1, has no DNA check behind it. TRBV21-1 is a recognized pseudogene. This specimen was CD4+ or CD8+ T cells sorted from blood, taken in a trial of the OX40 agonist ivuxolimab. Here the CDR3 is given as CASWTDKETQYF. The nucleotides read TGTGCCTCCTGGACGGACAAAGAGACCCAGTACTTC.